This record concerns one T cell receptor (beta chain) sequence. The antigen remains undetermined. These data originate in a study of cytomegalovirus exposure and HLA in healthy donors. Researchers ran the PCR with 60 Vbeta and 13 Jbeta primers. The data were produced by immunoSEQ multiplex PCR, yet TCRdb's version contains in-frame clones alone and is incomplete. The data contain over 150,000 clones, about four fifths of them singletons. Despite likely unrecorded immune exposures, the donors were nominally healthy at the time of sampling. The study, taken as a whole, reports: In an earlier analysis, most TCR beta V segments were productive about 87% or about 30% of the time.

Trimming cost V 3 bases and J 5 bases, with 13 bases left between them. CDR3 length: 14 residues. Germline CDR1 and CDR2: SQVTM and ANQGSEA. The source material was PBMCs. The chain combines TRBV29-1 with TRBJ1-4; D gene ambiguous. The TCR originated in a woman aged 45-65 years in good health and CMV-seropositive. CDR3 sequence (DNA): TGCAGCGTTGAGCCACCGGGAGGGAATGAAAAACTGTTTTTT. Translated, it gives CSVEPPGGNEKLFF.